This entry describes one T cell receptor (beta chain). There are a few counts of this clone. The antigen it binds to is not known. No quality values exist for individual bases; no much larger clone is one base distant. The CDR3 contains 12 residues, cysteine and phenylalanine counted. CDR3 DNA is the only sequence kept; it has 36 bases, read in frame from the first base. For CDR1 and CDR2, the germline V gene (reference sequence) lists GTSNPN and SVGIG. V lost 2 bases and J lost 2 bases; the stretch between them is 5 bases long. The data are from a study of control samples from healthy donors and cancer patients (dated by TCRdb to 2020 to 2021). Receptors were amplified or captured by the immunoSEQ multiplex PCR assay. TCRdb took this table from immuneACCESS and kept in-frame rearrangements with V and J called. Such tables lack part of the clones; where checked against another copy, unresolved V genes explain under half of the gap, and the rest is unexplained. This sample holds about 180,000 clones; roughly 90% were observed only once. The top ten hold over 1.1% of the sample.

The sequence links TRBV30 to TRBJ2-3; the D gene assignment is ambiguous. Material for sequencing was blood. The TCR sequence derives from a woman aged 45-59 years in good health. Here the CDR3 is given as CAWSRDTDTQYF. The nucleotide sequence is TGTGCCTGGAGTAGGGACACAGATACGCAGTATTTT.